This T cell receptor (beta chain) was sequenced in a study of T cells in Graves' hyperthyroidism and ophthalmopathy. The study's findings and limits: Blood shared most expanded thyroid clonotypes above 0.001.

Germline CDR1 reads MDHEN; CDR2 reads SYDVKM. The CDR3 is 14 residues long. Amplification targeted TCR beta CDR3 regions from RNA transcripts. First-round RT-PCR targeting the TCR CDR3 was performed with the HTBI primer set. TCRdb processed the multiplex PCR reads anew with MiXCR; each CDR3 protein has one entry. The table includes 300,000 to 400,000 distinct CDR3 sequences, about 13% detected once. This clonotype was seen only a few times. Its antigen is not known. This may arise from a read error, as a much more abundant clone is one base away. The sequenced sample consisted of blood. This rearrangement joins TRBV28 to TRBJ2-3, with 8 bases fitting TRBD2. The sequence was obtained from a woman in her late teens or twenties with Graves' hyperthyroidism. CDR3 sequence reads: CASGLSLAGDTQYF. CDR3 coding DNA: TGTGCCAGCGGTTTATCGCTAGCGGGAGATACGCAGTATTTT.